This T cell receptor (beta chain) was captured by sequencing in a study of cytomegalovirus exposure and HLA in healthy donors. PCR employed 60 Vbeta and 13 Jbeta primers. This table comes from immunoSEQ multiplex PCR, and its TCRdb copy is limited to in-frame clones, with some not included. The table includes fewer than 130,000 clones, about 79% detected once. This CDR3 comprises 13 residues. From germline, CDR1 is WSHSY and CDR2 SAAADI. Trimming took 3 bases from V and 6 from J, leaving 9 bases between them. The sequencing input was PBMCs. V and J are TRBV10-2 and TRBJ2-4; a weak D match, TRBD1 (6 bases). This TCR was recovered from a man aged 45-65 years in good health and CMV-seropositive. The CDR3 sequence: CASSEGGRNIQYF. CDR3 in DNA: TGCGCCAGCAGTGAAGGGGGAAGAAACATTCAGTACTTC.